A selection of T cell receptor beta chains follows, all from one sample in a study of cytomegalovirus exposure and HLA in healthy donors. Repertoires were generated with immunoSEQ multiplex PCR, while TCRdb's copy carries only in-frame clones and drops some. The sample shows about 140,000 clones, approximately 84% of them seen only once. Sample: PBMCs. The origin of the receptors is a man aged 30 to 39 in good health and CMV-seropositive. CDR3s include the opening cysteine and the closing phenylalanine or tryptophan. The order of the fields is CDR3 DNA, CDR3 protein, V gene, D gene, clone size, J gene. The D gene is left open where the match is weak. For some rows the clone size is stated as once, few or many, or as a class when expanded; others skip it.

CDR3 DNA: TGTGCCAGTAGTCTTCAGGGGGCACGTAATGAAAAACTGTTTTTT; CDR3 protein: CASSLQGARNEKLFF; V gene: TRBV19; D gene: TRBD1; clone size: NA; J gene: TRBJ1-4
CDR3 DNA: TGTGCCAGCAGTTACAAGGGGGACACTGAAGCTTTCTTT; CDR3 protein: CASSYKGDTEAFF; V gene: TRBV6-5; D gene: NA; clone size: once; J gene: TRBJ1-1
CDR3 DNA: TGTGCCACCAGCAGAGGAGGCCCGCCGGAGACCCAGTACTTC; CDR3 protein: CATSRGGPPETQYF; V gene: TRBV15; D gene: NA; clone size: NA; J gene: TRBJ2-5
CDR3 DNA: TGTGCCAGCAGCCAAACTTCGACCAGGTTTCGTGGCTACACCTTC; CDR3 protein: CASSQTSTRFRGYTF; V gene: TRBV7-2; D gene: NA; clone size: few; J gene: TRBJ1-2
CDR3 DNA: TGTGCCAGCAGCCTACTCCCTAGACTAGCATCGAACACCGGGGAGCTGTTTTTT; CDR3 protein: CASSLLPRLASNTGELFF; V gene: TRBV7-8; D gene: TRBD2; clone size: NA; J gene: TRBJ2-2
CDR3 DNA: TGTGCCAGCAGCTTAAGGACAGGGGGATTCGACGGGGAGCTGTTTTTT; CDR3 protein: CASSLRTGGFDGELFF; V gene: TRBV7-6; D gene: TRBD1; clone size: NA; J gene: TRBJ2-2
CDR3 DNA: TGTGCCACCAGCAGAGATAGAACTAATTCACCCCTCCACTTT; CDR3 protein: CATSRDRTNSPLHF; V gene: TRBV15; D gene: NA; clone size: NA; J gene: TRBJ1-6
CDR3 DNA: TGTGCCAGCAGTTTATACTACCCTCGCGAGCAGTACTTC; CDR3 protein: CASSLYYPREQYF; V gene: TRBV27; D gene: NA; clone size: NA; J gene: TRBJ2-7
CDR3 DNA: TGTTCCAGCAGCCGCTCGGAAGAGACCCAGTACTTC; CDR3 protein: CSSSRSEETQYF; V gene: TRBV7-9; D gene: NA; clone size: NA; J gene: TRBJ2-5
CDR3 DNA: TGTGCCAGCTCACCTCCGACAGGGGCGATCTCTGGAAACACCATATATTTT; CDR3 protein: CASSPPTGAISGNTIYF; V gene: TRBV18; D gene: TRBD1; clone size: NA; J gene: TRBJ1-3
CDR3 DNA: TGTGCCAGCAGCTTGGAAGGACAGGGATCCTACGAGCAGTACTTC; CDR3 protein: CASSLEGQGSYEQYF; V gene: TRBV11-3; D gene: TRBD1; clone size: NA; J gene: TRBJ2-7
CDR3 DNA: TGTGCCAGCAGTGGGGCGGGGGGCGCGAATGGCTACACCTTC; CDR3 protein: CASSGAGGANGYTF; V gene: TRBV25-1; D gene: NA; clone size: NA; J gene: TRBJ1-2